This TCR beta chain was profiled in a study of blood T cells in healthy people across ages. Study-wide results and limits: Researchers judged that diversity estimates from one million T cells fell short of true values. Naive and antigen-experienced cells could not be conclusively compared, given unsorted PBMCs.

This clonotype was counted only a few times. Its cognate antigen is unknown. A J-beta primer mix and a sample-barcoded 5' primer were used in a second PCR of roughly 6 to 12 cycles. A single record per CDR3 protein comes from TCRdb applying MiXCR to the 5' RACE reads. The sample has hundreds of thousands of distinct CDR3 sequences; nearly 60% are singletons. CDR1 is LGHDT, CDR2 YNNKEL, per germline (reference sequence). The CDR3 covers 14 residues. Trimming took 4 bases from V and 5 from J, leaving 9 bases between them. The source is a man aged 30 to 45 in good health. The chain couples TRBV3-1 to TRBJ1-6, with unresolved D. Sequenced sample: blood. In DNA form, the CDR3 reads TGTGCCAGCAGCCGGACGTTAAATAATTCACCCCTCCACTTT. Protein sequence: CASSRTLNNSPLHF.